Listed below are T cell receptor beta chains from one sample, sequenced in a study of beta chain features in type 1 diabetes. Assay: immunoSEQ multiplex PCR; the TCRdb copy retains only in-frame clones and omits some. The table has approximately 140,000 clones, roughly 7.2% seen once. The sample comprised central memory CD4+ T cells from blood. The receptors stem from a woman aged 25-40 years in good health. The CDR3 runs from the conserved cysteine through the conserved F or W. Each record gives: D gene, V gene, J gene, clone size, CDR3 protein, CDR3 DNA. A D gene is named only where the DNA matches it firmly. Not every row has a clone size; where given, it reads once, few, many or a size class.

TRBD2	TRBV9	TRBJ2-2	few	CASSVSGRAPTGELFF	TGTGCCAGCAGCGTTAGCGGGAGGGCCCCCACCGGGGAGCTGTTTTTT
TRBD2	TRBV7-3	TRBJ2-7	few	CASSLRPSGGTYEQYF	TGTGCCAGCAGCTTAAGGCCTAGCGGGGGTACCTACGAGCAGTACTTC
.	TRBV18	TRBJ1-5	.	CASSPELKGDHQPQHF	TGTGCCAGCTCACCAGAGCTGAAGGGGGACCATCAGCCCCAGCATTTT
.	TRBV7-2	TRBJ1-2	.	CASRPEPQGPYGYTF	TGTGCCAGCAGACCCGAACCCCAGGGGCCCTATGGCTACACCTTC
.	TRBV7-2	TRBJ2-7	few	CASSPWGSGLSYEQYF	TGTGCCAGCAGCCCCTGGGGGAGCGGGCTCTCCTACGAGCAGTACTTC
TRBD1	TRBV9	TRBJ2-7	few	CASSVGLGDRGPHEQYF	TGTGCCAGCAGCGTAGGCTTGGGGGACAGGGGGCCCCACGAGCAGTACTTC
TRBD2	TRBV7-2	TRBJ2-1	many	CASKKAGGSYNEQFF	TGTGCCAGCAAGAAAGCGGGAGGTTCCTACAATGAGCAGTTCTTC
.	TRBV28	TRBJ1-2	few	CASSLNPPREGYTF	TGTGCCAGCAGTTTAAACCCCCCACGGGAGGGCTACACCTTC
TRBD2	TRBV5-4	TRBJ2-2	few	CASRAGGGTGELFF	TGTGCCTCCAGGGCGGGGGGCGGGACCGGGGAGCTGTTTTTT
.	TRBV2	TRBJ2-2	.	CASSGTNTGELFF	TGTGCCAGCAGCGGGACTAACACCGGGGAGCTGTTTTTT
TRBD1	TRBV18	TRBJ1-2	few	CASSTGGDYGYTF	TGTGCCAGCTCGACAGGGGGCGACTATGGCTACACCTTC
TRBD2	TRBV11-2	TRBJ2-5	.	CASSLALAVKTQYF	TGTGCCAGCAGCTTAGCGCTAGCGGTAAAGACCCAGTACTTC
.	TRBV5-6	TRBJ2-3	few	CASSHGLSGRTDTQYF	TGTGCCAGCAGCCACGGACTAAGCGGACGCACAGATACGCAGTATTTT
.	TRBV9	TRBJ1-5	few	CASSVGTASNQPQHF	TGTGCCAGCAGCGTAGGGACAGCTAGCAATCAGCCCCAGCATTTT
.	TRBV28	TRBJ2-7	few	CASSLNQVEYEQYF	TGTGCCAGCAGTTTAAACCAGGTAGAATACGAGCAGTACTTC
.	TRBV19	TRBJ2-7	.	CASSGQLSYEQYF	TGTGCCAGTAGTGGACAGCTGTCCTACGAGCAGTACTTC
.	TRBV15	TRBJ2-7	.	CATSRGDYKRGEQYF	TGTGCCACCAGCAGGGGGGACTACAAGAGGGGGGAGCAGTACTTC
TRBD2	TRBV7-6	TRBJ2-7	.	CASSSERGRSEQYF	TGTGCCAGCAGCTCCGAGCGGGGGCGTTCCGAGCAGTACTTC
.	TRBV19	TRBJ1-1	.	CASSTITGSNTEAFF	TGTGCCAGTAGTACGATAACAGGCTCGAACACTGAAGCTTTCTTT
.	TRBV30	TRBJ1-2	.	CAHNIGGNYGYTF	TGTGCCCATAATATTGGGGGGAACTATGGCTACACCTTC
.	TRBV7-2	TRBJ2-1	few	CASSLERLGVEQFF	TGTGCCAGCAGCTTAGAAAGGTTAGGAGTTGAGCAGTTCTTC
.	TRBV4-3	TRBJ1-2	.	CASSQDLTGFYYGYTF	TGCGCCAGCAGCCAAGACTTGACAGGTTTCTACTATGGCTACACCTTC
TRBD2	TRBV30	TRBJ2-1	.	CAWSRLAGYNEQFF	TGTGCCTGGTCCCGACTAGCGGGGTACAATGAGCAGTTCTTC
TRBD2	TRBV6-1	TRBJ2-7	few	CASSEFGQGGLYEQYF	TGTGCCAGCAGTGAATTCGGCCAGGGAGGGTTATACGAGCAGTACTTC
TRBD1	TRBV6-1	TRBJ1-2	.	CASSTGGNYGYTF	TGTGCCAGCAGTACAGGGGGCAACTATGGCTACACCTTC
TRBD2	TRBV28	TRBJ2-5	.	CASSGGASGRSGTRETQYF	TGTGCCAGCAGTGGGGGGGCTAGCGGGAGAAGTGGTACGCGGGAGACCCAGTACTTC